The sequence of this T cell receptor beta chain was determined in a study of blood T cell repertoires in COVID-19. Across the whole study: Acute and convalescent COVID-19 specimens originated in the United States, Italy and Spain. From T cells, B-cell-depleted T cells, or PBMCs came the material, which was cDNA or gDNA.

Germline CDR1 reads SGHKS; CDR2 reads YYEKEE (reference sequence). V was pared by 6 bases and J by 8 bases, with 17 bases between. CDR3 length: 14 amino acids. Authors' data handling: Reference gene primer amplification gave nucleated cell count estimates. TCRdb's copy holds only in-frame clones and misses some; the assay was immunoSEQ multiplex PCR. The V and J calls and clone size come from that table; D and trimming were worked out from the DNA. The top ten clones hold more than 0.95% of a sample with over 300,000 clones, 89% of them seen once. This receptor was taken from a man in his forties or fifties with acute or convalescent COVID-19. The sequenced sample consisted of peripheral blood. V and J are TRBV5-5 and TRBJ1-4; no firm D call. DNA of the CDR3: TGTGCCAGCACCCCTGCGGATAATCGGGAAAAACTGTTTTTT. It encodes CASTPADNREKLFF.